This TCR beta chain was recovered during a study of T cell repertoires in cytomegalovirus infection. Study-level information: Used in the study were CMV epitopes, some recently identified and HLA-C-restricted, others well-studied and HLA-B-restricted. Through public TCR beta signatures, both CMV infection and matching HLA type were indicated.

The junction had 4 bases not matched to a gene; V was cut back by 5 bases and J by 4 bases. CDR1 is SGHVS and CDR2 is FNYEAQ in the germline V gene. CDR3 length equals 13 residues. Points from the study as a whole: The cumulative frequency of public TCR beta families distinguished individuals who carried CMV together with the relevant HLA.

This clonotype has ten or more counts. What it binds is not known. TCRdb re-derived calls from the reads in MiXCR, one entry per CDR3 protein. Of about 570,000 distinct CDR3 sequences listed, around two fifths are singletons. Source: cultured PBMCs, taken from culture after CMV antigen stimulation. The chain uses TRBV7-6 and TRBJ2-5, with TRBD1 identical over 7 bases. The TCR sequence derives from a human donor in good health (CMV status not recorded). Some clones in this sample may be carry-over from other donors' samples. CDR3 sequence (DNA): TGTGCCAGCAGCGCCCGACAGGGAGAGACCCAGTACTTC. This gives the protein CASSARQGETQYF.